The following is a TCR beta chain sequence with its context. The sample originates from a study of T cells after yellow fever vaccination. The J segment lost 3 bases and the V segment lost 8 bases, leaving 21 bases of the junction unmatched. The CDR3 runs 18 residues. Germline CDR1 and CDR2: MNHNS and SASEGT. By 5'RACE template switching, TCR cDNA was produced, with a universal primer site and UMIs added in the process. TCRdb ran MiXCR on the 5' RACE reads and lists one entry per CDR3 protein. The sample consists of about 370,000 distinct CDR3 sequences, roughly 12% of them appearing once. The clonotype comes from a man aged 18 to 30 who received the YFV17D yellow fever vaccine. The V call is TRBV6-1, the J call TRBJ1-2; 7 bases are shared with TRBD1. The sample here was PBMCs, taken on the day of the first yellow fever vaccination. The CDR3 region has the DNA TGTGCCAGCCTCGGAGTCGGGGACAGATTTAAGGGGTACTATGGCTACACCTTC. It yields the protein CASLGVGDRFKGYYGYTF.